A selection of T cell receptor beta chains follows, all from one sample in a study of T cells in tuberculosis. TCRdb keeps only in-frame clones here, not all; method: immunoSEQ multiplex PCR. The data show more than 45,000 clones, around 90% seen once. Sequenced sample: CD1b-GMM tetramer-negative cells sorted from PBMCs. The source of these receptors is an adult woman with latent tuberculosis. CDR3s leave out the opening cysteine and the closing phenylalanine or tryptophan.

j_call: TRBJ2-7; v_call: TRBV9; cdr3_aa: ASSVGIDRTPFGEQY
j_call: TRBJ1-2; v_call: TRBV6-1; cdr3_aa: ASSQGSVTYT
j_call: TRBJ2-1; v_call: TRBV28; cdr3_aa: ASSLPPSGSSYNEQF
j_call: TRBJ1-2; v_call: TRBV7-9; cdr3_aa: ASSPGDRLNYGYT
j_call: TRBJ2-3; v_call: TRBV7-6; cdr3_aa: ASSLYGDTQY
j_call: TRBJ1-2; v_call: TRBV5-1; cdr3_aa: ASSRGQGNYGYT
j_call: TRBJ2-5; v_call: TRBV5-4; cdr3_aa: ASSFLAGGFVETQY
j_call: TRBJ2-7; v_call: TRBV6-1; cdr3_aa: ATRPGQGSYEQY
j_call: TRBJ2-5; v_call: TRBV5-1; cdr3_aa: ASSLSGSQETQY
j_call: TRBJ2-1; v_call: TRBV30; cdr3_aa: AWSIGNTYNEQF